This T cell receptor (beta chain) was sequenced during a study of early T cells in non-severe SARS-CoV-2 infection. Turning to the study itself: Sequencing targeted bulk RNA from unsorted whole blood, leaving chains unpaired.

TCRdb analysed the 5' RACE reads with MiXCR anew, one entry per CDR3 protein. The sample has approximately 75,000 distinct CDR3 sequences; 3.5% to 6% are singletons. The sequencing here drew on whole blood, taken at baseline. The TCR comes from an adult who was a healthcare worker with PCR-confirmed SARS-CoV-2 infection or an uninfected control (not recorded which). The donor label of this sample is uncertain.

CDR3 DNA: TGTGCCAGTACTAGATGGACTAGCGGGGGGCCAACCTACGAGCAGTACTTC. Translated: CASTRWTSGGPTYEQYF. This chain connects TRBV27 to TRBJ2-7, with 14 bases that match TRBD2. Germline V gives CDR1 MNHEY, CDR2 SMNVEV (reference sequence). This CDR3 is built from 17 residues. V was clipped by 9 bases and J by 2 bases; unmatched bases: 12.